This TCR beta chain appears in the sequencing data of a study of T cell clones after liver transplantation. On the study more broadly: Standard immunosuppression, with no induction, continued until 12-24 months after transplant.

Germline V gene data show CDR1 as SGHRS and CDR2 as YFSETQ. V lost 2 bases and J 8 bases, leaving 14 bases between the germline ends. This CDR3 comprises 14 residues. The assay was immunoSEQ multiplex PCR, and TCRdb's table has in-frame clones only and misses some. The sample lists roughly 100,000 clones; approximately 79% were seen once. The receptor's source is a human patient who received a liver transplant. Some T cells may be provided by the graft donor. The material was CD4+ T cells from blood, obtained 45 to 50 months after liver transplant. The chain links TRBV5-1 to TRBJ1-5; D is ambiguous. CDR3 DNA sequence: TGCGCCAGCAGCTTCAAGGGAGCGGGCGAGCCCCAGCATTTT. Encoded protein: CASSFKGAGEPQHF.